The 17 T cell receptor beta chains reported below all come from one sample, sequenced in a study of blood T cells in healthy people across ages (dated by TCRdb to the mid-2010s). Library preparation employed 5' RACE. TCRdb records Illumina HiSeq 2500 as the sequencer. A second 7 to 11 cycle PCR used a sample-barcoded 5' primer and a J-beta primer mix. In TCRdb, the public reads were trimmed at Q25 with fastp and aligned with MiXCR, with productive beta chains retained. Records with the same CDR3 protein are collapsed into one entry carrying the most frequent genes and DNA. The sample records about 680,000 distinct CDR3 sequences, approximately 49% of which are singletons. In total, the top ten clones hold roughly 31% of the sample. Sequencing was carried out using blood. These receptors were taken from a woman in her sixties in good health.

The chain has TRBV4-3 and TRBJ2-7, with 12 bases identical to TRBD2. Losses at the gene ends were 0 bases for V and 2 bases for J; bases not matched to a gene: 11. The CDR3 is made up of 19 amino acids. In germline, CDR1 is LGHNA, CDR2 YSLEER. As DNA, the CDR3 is TGCGCCAGCAGCCAAGATCTGGCTTTGACTAGCGGGAGAACCTACGAGCAGTACTTC. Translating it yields CASSQDLALTSGRTYEQYF.

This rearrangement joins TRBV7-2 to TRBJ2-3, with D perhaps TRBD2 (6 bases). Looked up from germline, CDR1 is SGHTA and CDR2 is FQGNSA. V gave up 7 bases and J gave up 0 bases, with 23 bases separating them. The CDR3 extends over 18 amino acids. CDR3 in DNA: TGTGCCAGCACCCCTAGGGCAGCGGTGGGAGGCAGCACAGATACGCAGTATTTT. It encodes CASTPRAAVGGSTDTQYF.

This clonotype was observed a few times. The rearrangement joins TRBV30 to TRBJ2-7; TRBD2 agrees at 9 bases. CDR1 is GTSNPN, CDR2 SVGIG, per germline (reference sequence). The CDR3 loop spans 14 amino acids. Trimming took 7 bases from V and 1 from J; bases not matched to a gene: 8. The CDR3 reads CAFRLAGPSYEQYF. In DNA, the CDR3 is TGTGCCTTTCGCCTAGCGGGACCTTCCTACGAGCAGTACTTC.

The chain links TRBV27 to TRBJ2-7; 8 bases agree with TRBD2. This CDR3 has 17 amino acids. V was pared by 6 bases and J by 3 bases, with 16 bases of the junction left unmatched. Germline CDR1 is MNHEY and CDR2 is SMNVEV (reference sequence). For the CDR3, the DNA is TGTGCCAGCAGCGAATTTACCTTAGCGGGACTTCTCTACGAGCAGTACTTC. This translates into CASSEFTLAGLLYEQYF.

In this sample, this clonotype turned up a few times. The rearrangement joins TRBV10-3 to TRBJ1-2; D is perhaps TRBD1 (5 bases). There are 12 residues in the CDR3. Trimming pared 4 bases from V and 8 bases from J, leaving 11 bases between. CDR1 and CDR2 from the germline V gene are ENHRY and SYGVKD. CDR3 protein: CAISVAGRGYTF. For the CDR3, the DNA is TGTGCCATCAGTGTGGCAGGGAGGGGCTACACCTTC.

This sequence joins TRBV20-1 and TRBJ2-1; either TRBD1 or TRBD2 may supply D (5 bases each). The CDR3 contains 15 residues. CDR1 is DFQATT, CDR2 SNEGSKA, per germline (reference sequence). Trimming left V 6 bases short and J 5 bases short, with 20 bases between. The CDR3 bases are TGCAGTGCCCGCGGCGGGCCAGGGCTCAACAATGAGCAGTTCTTC. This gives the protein CSARGGPGLNNEQFF.

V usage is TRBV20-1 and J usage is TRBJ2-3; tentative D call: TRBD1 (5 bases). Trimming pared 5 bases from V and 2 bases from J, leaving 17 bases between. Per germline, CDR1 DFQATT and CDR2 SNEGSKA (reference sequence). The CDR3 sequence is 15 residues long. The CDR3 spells CSAPSPGLLTDTQYF. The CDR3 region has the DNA TGCAGTGCTCCGAGCCCAGGGCTCCTCACAGATACGCAGTATTTT.

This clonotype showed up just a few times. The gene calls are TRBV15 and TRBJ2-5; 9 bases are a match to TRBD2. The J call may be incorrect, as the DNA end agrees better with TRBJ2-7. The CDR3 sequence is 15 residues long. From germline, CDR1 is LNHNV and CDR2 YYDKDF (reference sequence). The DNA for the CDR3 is TGTGCCACCAGCAGACCCTTAGCGGGAGAAAACGAGCAGTACTTC. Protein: CATSRPLAGENEQYF.

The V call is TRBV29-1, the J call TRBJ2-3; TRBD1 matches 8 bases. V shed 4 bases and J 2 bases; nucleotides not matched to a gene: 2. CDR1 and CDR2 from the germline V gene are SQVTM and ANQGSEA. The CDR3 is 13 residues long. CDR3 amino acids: CSVGTGPTDTQYF. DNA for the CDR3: TGCAGCGTTGGGACAGGGCCCACAGATACGCAGTATTTT.

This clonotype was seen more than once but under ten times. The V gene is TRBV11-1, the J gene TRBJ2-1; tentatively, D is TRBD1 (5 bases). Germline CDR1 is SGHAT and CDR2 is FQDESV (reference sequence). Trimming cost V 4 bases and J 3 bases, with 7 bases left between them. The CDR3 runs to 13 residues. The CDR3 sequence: CASSSTVYNEQFF. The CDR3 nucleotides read TGTGCCAGCAGCTCGACAGTCTACAATGAGCAGTTCTTC.

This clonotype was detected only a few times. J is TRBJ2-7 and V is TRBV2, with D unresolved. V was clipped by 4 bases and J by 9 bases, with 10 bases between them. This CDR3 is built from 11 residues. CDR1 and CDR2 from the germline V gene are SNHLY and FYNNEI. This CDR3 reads CASSALSWQYF. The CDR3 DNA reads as TGTGCCAGCAGTGCCCTATCATGGCAGTACTTC.

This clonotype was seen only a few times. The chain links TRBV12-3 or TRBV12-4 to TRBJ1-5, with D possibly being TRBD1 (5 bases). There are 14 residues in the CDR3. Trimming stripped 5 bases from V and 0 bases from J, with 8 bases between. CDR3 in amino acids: CASSQGASNQPQHF. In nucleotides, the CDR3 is TGTGCCAGCAGTCAGGGAGCTAGCAATCAGCCCCAGCATTTT.

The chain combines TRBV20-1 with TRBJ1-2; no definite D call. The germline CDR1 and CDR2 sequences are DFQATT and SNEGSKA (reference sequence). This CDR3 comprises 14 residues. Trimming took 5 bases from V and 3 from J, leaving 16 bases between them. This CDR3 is CSAPVLVDHYGYTF. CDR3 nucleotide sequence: TGCAGTGCTCCCGTGTTGGTGGACCACTATGGCTACACCTTC.

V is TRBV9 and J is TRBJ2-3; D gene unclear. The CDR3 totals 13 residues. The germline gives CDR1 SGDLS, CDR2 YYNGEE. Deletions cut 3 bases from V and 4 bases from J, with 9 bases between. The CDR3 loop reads CASSEYYSDTQYF. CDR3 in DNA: TGTGCCAGCAGCGAGTATTACTCAGATACGCAGTATTTT. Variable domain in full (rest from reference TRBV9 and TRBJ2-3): DSGVTQTPKHLITATGQRVTLRCSPRSGDLSVYWYQQSLDQGLQFLIQYYNGEERAKGNILERFSAQQFPDLHSELNLSSLELGDSALYFCASSEYYSDTQYFGPGTRLTVL.

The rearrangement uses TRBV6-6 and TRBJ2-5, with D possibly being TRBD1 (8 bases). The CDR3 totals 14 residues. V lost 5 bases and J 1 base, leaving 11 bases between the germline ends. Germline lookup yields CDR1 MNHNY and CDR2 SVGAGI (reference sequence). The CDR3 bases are TGTGCCAGCAGTACAGGGGGGGTCCAAGAGACCCAGTACTTC. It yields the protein CASSTGGVQETQYF.

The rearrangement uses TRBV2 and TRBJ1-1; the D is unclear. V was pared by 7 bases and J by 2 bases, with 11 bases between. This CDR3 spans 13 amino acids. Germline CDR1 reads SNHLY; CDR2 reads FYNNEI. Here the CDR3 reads CASKGVSNTEAFF. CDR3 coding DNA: TGTGCCAGCAAGGGCGTTAGTAACACTGAAGCTTTCTTT.

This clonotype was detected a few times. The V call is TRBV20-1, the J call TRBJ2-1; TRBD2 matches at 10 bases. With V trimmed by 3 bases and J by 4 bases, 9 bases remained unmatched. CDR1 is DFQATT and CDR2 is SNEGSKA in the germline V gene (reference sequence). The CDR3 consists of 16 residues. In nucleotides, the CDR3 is TGCAGTGCTAGTGGGCTAGCGGGAGTCGGTTACAATGAGCAGTTCTTC. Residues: CSASGLAGVGYNEQFF.